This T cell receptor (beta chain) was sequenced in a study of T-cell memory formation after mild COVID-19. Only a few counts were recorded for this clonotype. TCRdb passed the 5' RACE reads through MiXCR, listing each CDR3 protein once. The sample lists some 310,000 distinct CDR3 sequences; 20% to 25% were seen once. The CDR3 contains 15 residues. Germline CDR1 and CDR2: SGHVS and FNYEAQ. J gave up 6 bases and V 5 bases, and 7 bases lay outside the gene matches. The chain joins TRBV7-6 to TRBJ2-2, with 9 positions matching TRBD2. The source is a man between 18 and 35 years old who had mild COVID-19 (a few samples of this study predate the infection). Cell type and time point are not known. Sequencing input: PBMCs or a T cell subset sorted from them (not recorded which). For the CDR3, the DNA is TGTGCCAGCAGCCCCTGGGCGGGGGGGCCCGGGGAGCTGTTTTTT. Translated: CASSPWAGGPGELFF. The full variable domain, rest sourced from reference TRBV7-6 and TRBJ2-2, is GAGVSQSPRYKVTKRGQDVALRCDPISGHVSLYWYRQALGQGPEFLTYFNYEAQQDKSGLPNDRFSAERPEGSISTLTIQRTEQRDSAMYRCASSPWAGGPGELFFGEGSRLTVL.